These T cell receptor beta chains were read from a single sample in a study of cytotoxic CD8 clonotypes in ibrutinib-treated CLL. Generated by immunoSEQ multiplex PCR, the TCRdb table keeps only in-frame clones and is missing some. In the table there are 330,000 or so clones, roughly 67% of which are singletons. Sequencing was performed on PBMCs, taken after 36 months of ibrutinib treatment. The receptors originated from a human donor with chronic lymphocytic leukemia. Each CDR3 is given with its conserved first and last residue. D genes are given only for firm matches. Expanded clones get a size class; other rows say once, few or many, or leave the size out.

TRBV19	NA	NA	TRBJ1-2	CASTSWGNGYTF	TGTGCCAGTACCTCATGGGGGAATGGCTACACCTTC
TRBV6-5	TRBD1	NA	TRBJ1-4	CASSNRAAAGGKLFF	TGTGCCAGCAGTAACCGGGCCGCGGCAGGGGGAAAACTGTTTTTT
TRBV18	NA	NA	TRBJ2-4	CASSPRGDWDIQYF	TGTGCCAGCTCACCCCGGGGAGATTGGGACATTCAGTACTTC
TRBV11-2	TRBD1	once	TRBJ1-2	CASSWDRLPSVPNYGYTF	TGTGCCAGCAGCTGGGACAGGCTCCCCTCCGTACCTAACTATGGCTACACCTTC
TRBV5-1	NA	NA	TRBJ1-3	CASSFAPISGNTIYF	TGCGCCAGCAGCTTCGCCCCCATCTCTGGAAACACCATATATTTT
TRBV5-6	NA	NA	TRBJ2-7	CASSFGGSYEQYF	TGTGCCAGCAGCTTCGGGGGATCGTACGAGCAGTACTTC
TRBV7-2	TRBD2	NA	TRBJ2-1	CASSFRLASSYNEQFF	TGTGCCAGCAGCTTCCGACTAGCGAGCTCCTACAATGAGCAGTTCTTC
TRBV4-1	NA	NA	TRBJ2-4	CASSLLQGHIQYF	TGCGCCAGCAGCCTACTACAGGGACACATTCAGTACTTC
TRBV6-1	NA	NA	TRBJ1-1	CASSVRLWDTEAFF	TGTGCCAGCAGTGTTAGGCTCTGGGACACTGAAGCTTTCTTT
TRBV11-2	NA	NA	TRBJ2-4	CASSLAGQSSGAKNIQYF	TGTGCCAGCAGCTTAGCCGGCCAGTCTTCAGGGGCCAAAAACATTCAGTACTTC
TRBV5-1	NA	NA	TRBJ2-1	CASTNPRTLSSYNEQFF	TGCGCCAGCACCAATCCCCGGACACTTAGCTCCTACAATGAGCAGTTCTTC
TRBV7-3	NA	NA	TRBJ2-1	CANSLRTAGHSYNEQFF	TGTGCCAACAGCTTAAGGACAGCGGGGCACTCCTACAATGAGCAGTTCTTC
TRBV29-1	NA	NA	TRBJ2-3	CSALLGDRDTQYF	TGCAGCGCGCTGTTGGGCGACCGGGATACGCAGTATTTT
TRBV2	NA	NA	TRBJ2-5	CASGEGEETQYF	TGTGCCAGCGGGGAAGGGGAAGAGACCCAGTACTTC
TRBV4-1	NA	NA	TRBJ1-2	CASSQDPIRETYTF	TGCGCCAGCAGCCAGGACCCGATCAGGGAGACCTACACCTTC
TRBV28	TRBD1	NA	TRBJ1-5	CASKDRVFLRGQPQHF	TGTGCCAGCAAAGACAGGGTTTTCTTGAGGGGTCAGCCCCAGCATTTT
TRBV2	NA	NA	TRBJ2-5	CASSRGRETQYF	TGTGCCAGTTCGCGAGGGCGGGAGACCCAGTACTTC
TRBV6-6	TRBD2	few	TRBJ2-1	CASSYTRTSGDNEQFF	TGTGCCAGCAGTTACACCCGGACTAGCGGAGACAATGAGCAGTTCTTC
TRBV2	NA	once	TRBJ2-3	CASGRVLHRDVFSGTQYF	TGTGCCAGCGGAAGGGTCTTACACCGGGACGTATTTTCGGGTACGCAGTATTTT
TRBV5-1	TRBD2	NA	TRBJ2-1	CASSPAPLAGGYNEQFF	TGCGCCAGCAGCCCCGCCCCACTAGCGGGAGGGTACAATGAGCAGTTCTTC
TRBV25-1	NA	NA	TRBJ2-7	CASAQRGFPEQYF	TGTGCCAGCGCGCAACGGGGGTTCCCCGAGCAGTACTTC
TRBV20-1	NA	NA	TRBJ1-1	CSAPWDTEAFF	TGCAGTGCTCCCTGGGACACTGAAGCTTTCTTT
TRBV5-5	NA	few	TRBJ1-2	CASSLSLAPNYGYTF	TGTGCCAGCAGCTTGAGTCTAGCTCCTAACTATGGCTACACCTTC
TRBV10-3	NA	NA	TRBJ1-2	CAISEAGTPYGYTF	TGTGCCATCAGTGAGGCGGGCACCCCCTATGGCTACACCTTC
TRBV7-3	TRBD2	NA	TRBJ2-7	CASSVGLAGGGEQYF	TGTGCCAGCAGCGTTGGACTAGCGGGAGGTGGCGAGCAGTACTTC
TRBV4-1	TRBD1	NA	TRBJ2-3	CASSHPPGQGRNTQYF	TGCGCCAGCAGCCACCCCCCGGGACAGGGGCGAAATACGCAGTATTTT
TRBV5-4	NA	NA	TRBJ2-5	CASSQDIGETQYF	TGTGCCAGCAGCCAGGACATTGGGGAGACCCAGTACTTC
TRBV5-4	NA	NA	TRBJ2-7	CASSPEVGASYEQYF	TGTGCCAGCAGCCCGGAGGTTGGTGCCTCCTACGAGCAGTACTTC
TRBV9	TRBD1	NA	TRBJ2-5	CASSRDSLRETQYF	TGTGCCAGCAGCCGGGACAGCCTGAGGGAGACCCAGTACTTC
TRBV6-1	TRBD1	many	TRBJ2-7	CASSEADREDF	TGTGCCAGCAGTGAAGCGGACAGGGAGGACTTC
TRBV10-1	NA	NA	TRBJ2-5	CASSMARPETQYF	TGCGCCAGCAGTATGGCCCGGCCAGAGACCCAGTACTTC
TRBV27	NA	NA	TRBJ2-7	CASSKRRSSYEQYF	TGTGCCAGCAGTAAGCGTAGAAGCTCCTACGAGCAGTACTTC
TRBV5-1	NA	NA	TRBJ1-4	CASSLTGGDEKLFF	TGCGCCAGCAGCTTGACGGGAGGGGATGAAAAACTGTTTTTT
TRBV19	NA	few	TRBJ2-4	CASSNTRVAKNIQYF	TGTGCCAGTAGTAACACCAGGGTAGCCAAAAACATTCAGTACTTC
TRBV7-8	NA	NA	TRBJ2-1	CASSLGGFGNEQFF	TGTGCCAGCAGCTTAGGGGGGTTCGGGAATGAGCAGTTCTTC
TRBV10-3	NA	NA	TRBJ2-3	CAISDGARTDTQYF	TGTGCCATCAGTGATGGGGCCCGCACAGATACGCAGTATTTT
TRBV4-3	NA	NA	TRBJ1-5	CASSQDMVLQPQHF	TGCGCCAGCAGCCAAGATATGGTCCTTCAGCCCCAGCATTTT
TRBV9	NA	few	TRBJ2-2	CASSVGTGELFF	TGTGCCAGCAGCGTAGGGACCGGGGAGCTGTTTTTT
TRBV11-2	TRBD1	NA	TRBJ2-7	CASSLVKGASSYEQYF	TGTGCCAGCAGCTTAGTGAAGGGGGCTTCATCCTACGAGCAGTACTTC
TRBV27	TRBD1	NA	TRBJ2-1	CASSSMRGRVRFF	TGTGCCAGCAGTTCCATGAGGGGGCGCGTACGGTTCTTC
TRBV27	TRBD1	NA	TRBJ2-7	CASMLQGWGEQYF	TGTGCCAGCATGCTACAGGGGTGGGGCGAGCAGTACTTC
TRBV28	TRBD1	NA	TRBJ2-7	CASSGQGRDEQYF	TGTGCCAGCAGTGGACAGGGGCGAGACGAGCAGTACTTC
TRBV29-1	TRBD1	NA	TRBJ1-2	CSVEQRDRGYGYTF	TGCAGCGTTGAACAGAGGGACAGGGGGTATGGCTACACCTTC
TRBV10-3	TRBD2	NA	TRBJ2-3	CAISEPLGGRESDTQYF	TGTGCCATCAGTGAGCCCCTCGGCGGGAGAGAGTCAGATACGCAGTATTTT
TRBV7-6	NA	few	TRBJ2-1	CASSLAYMNEQFF	TGTGCCAGCAGCTTAGCGTATATGAATGAGCAGTTCTTC
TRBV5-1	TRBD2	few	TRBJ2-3	CASSFGGRGADTQYF	TGCGCCAGCAGCTTTGGGGGACGGGGGGCAGATACGCAGTATTTT
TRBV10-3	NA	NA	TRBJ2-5	CAITPSWSGRQETQYF	TGTGCCATCACCCCCAGTTGGAGCGGTAGGCAAGAGACCCAGTACTTC
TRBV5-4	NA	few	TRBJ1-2	CASSPEERGTYGYTF	TGTGCCAGCAGCCCGGAGGAGCGCGGAACCTATGGCTACACCTTC
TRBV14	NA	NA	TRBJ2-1	CASSQDWTDNEQFF	TGTGCCAGCAGCCAAGACTGGACGGACAATGAGCAGTTCTTC
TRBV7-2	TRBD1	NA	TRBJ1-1	CASSFTGQGYTEAFF	TGTGCCAGCAGCTTCACGGGACAGGGGTACACTGAAGCTTTCTTT
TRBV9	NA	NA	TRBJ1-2	CASSVNRVDYGYTF	TGTGCCAGCAGCGTAAACAGGGTGGACTATGGCTACACCTTC
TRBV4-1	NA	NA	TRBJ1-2	CASSQVDVAIFGYTF	TGCGCCAGCAGCCAAGTAGACGTTGCCATTTTTGGCTACACCTTC